A single T cell receptor beta chain is shown here with its context. This record belongs to a study of T cell changes during pregnancy in multiple sclerosis. The repertoire was sequenced with immunoSEQ multiplex PCR; TCRdb's copy has only in-frame clones and lacks some. The sample includes 100,000 or so clones, roughly 93% of them seen just once. The sequencing used peripheral blood, collected before pregnancy. The receptor's source is a female donor with multiple sclerosis, enrolled in a pregnancy study.

The CDR3 nucleotides are TGCGCCAGCAGCCACAGACAGGGGATGTTTAACACCATATATTTT. Translation: CASSHRQGMFNTIYF. This chain connects TRBV4-1 to TRBJ2-2; 8 positions match TRBD1. The end of the DNA is better explained by TRBJ1-3, so the J call may be wrong. The CDR3 length is 15 residues. Germline values: CDR1 MGHRA, CDR2 YSYEKL.